These 30 T cell receptor beta chains originate from one sample sequenced in a study of blood T cells in healthy people across ages. A second about 6 to 12 cycle PCR used barcoded and J-beta primers. TCRdb re-analysed the 5' RACE reads in MiXCR, keeping a single row per CDR3 protein. The sample has roughly 1,100,000 distinct CDR3 sequences, 20% to 25% seen once. The same data also went into a second study, on T cells of mothers and their children.

The specimen was blood. The receptors were sampled from a girl between 2 and 10 years old in good health.

The sample holds many counts of this clonotype. The V gene is TRBV20-1, the J gene TRBJ1-2; D perhaps matches TRBD1 (5 bases). The CDR3 extends over 12 amino acids. CDR1 and CDR2 from the germline V gene are DFQATT and SNEGSKA (reference sequence). V lost 2 bases and J lost 4, with 8 bases in between. The CDR3, as DNA: TGCAGTGCTAGACAGGGTTCCTATGGCTACACCTTC. It codes for CSARQGSYGYTF.

The table lists this clonotype with a few counts. The chain couples TRBV7-3 to TRBJ2-1; TRBD1 aligns across 11 bases. The germline V gene encodes CDR1 SGHTA and CDR2 FQGTGA. The CDR3 runs 15 residues. The V gene end was trimmed by 4 bases and the J gene end by 8 bases; junction bases not matched to a gene: 7. DNA for the CDR3: TGTGCCAGCAGCTCCGGACAGGGGGCATTGGATGAGCAGTTCTTC. This encodes CASSSGQGALDEQFF.

J is TRBJ2-1 and V is TRBV21-1. TRBV21-1 is a pseudogene. CDR3 length: 14 amino acids. CDR3 DNA: TGTGCCAGCAGCACAGCCACCACCCCAAATAGGCAGTTCTTC. It specifies CASSTATTPNRQFF.

The rearrangement joins TRBV9 to TRBJ2-7, with D unresolved. The CDR3 consists of 15 residues. CDR1 and CDR2 (germline): SGDLS, YYNGEE. Trimming took off 3 bases at V and 6 bases at J, with 19 bases between the two ends. The CDR3 region has the DNA TGTGCCAGCAGCGAAAAAGACCGGGCCCTGGGCGAGCAGTACTTC. Its translation is CASSEKDRALGEQYF. Based on the CDR3 plus reference TRBV9 and TRBJ2-7, the full variable domain is DSGVTQTPKHLITATGQRVTLRCSPRSGDLSVYWYQQSLDQGLQFLIQYYNGEERAKGNILERFSAQQFPDLHSELNLSSLELGDSALYFCASSEKDRALGEQYFGPGTRLTVT.

The chain has TRBV20-1 and TRBJ2-1; D might be TRBD2 (5 bases). The germline V gene has CDR1 DFQATT and CDR2 SNEGSKA (reference sequence). The CDR3 is 14 amino acids. V lost 5 bases to trimming and J lost 5 bases, with 16 bases between them. CDR3 protein: CSADPPGRNNEQFF. The CDR3 DNA reads TGCAGTGCTGACCCGCCGGGAAGGAACAATGAGCAGTTCTTC.

In this sample, this clonotype turned up a few times. J is TRBJ2-1 and V is TRBV27, with TRBD2 matching over 7 bases. V lost 4 bases and J lost 9; bases outside the gene matches: 6. Germline values: CDR1 MNHEY, CDR2 SMNVEV (reference sequence). This CDR3 is built from 13 residues. The CDR3 DNA reads TGTGCCAGCAGTTGGGGAGGGTCGGGTGAGCAGTTCTTC. Residues: CASSWGGSGEQFF.

The sample holds a few counts of this clonotype. The chain joins TRBV6-5 to TRBJ1-2; D remains unclear. The V and J ends lost 3 bases and 3 bases respectively, with 8 bases between them. The CDR3 has 13 residues. Germline CDR1 is MNHEY and CDR2 is SVGAGI. In DNA form, the CDR3 reads TGTGCCAGCAGTTATAACACCGACTATGGCTACACCTTC. Protein: CASSYNTDYGYTF.

This clonotype has ten or more counts. The chain has TRBV6-2 or TRBV6-3 and TRBJ2-5; no clear D gene. V lost 6 bases, J lost 2 bases, and 10 bases lay in between. The CDR3 length is 13 residues. Germline V gene sequence: CDR1 MNHEY, CDR2 SVGEGT. DNA of the CDR3: TGTGCCAGCAGGGGCGACTTACAAGAGACCCAGTACTTC. It is translated as CASRGDLQETQYF.

This clonotype has only a few counts. The V gene is TRBV12-3 or TRBV12-4, the J gene TRBJ1-2; no firm D call. The ends were cut back, 10 bases at V and 8 bases at J, with 14 bases in the middle. CDR3 size: 11 residues. The CDR3 loop reads CAINHAGGYTF. Written as DNA, the CDR3 is TGTGCCATCAACCATGCGGGGGGCTACACCTTC.

This clonotype came up a few times. The chain combines TRBV10-3 with TRBJ1-1; D unclear. CDR3 length equals 11 residues. V gave up 10 bases and J gave up 8 bases, with 14 bases separating them. In germline, CDR1 is ENHRY, CDR2 SYGVKD. The CDR3 sequence is CATEDGSEAFF. DNA of the CDR3: TGTGCCACCGAGGACGGTTCCGAAGCTTTCTTT.

The chain carries TRBV28 and TRBJ2-5; 7 bases are a match to TRBD2. The end of the DNA aligns better with TRBJ2-1, so the J call may be wrong. Germline lookup yields CDR1 MDHEN and CDR2 SYDVKM. This CDR3 is built from 15 residues. The CDR3: CASSLLREFGNEQFF. CDR3 coding DNA: TGTGCCAGCAGTTTATTGCGGGAGTTTGGCAATGAGCAGTTCTTC.

The gene calls are TRBV10-3 and TRBJ2-5; TRBD1 aligns across 10 bases. Germline V lookup: CDR1 ENHRY, CDR2 SYGVKD. The CDR3 covers 17 residues. The junction had 6 bases not matched to a gene; V was cut back by 0 bases and J by 2 bases. The CDR3: CAISESGPGQGQETQYF. CDR3 bases: TGTGCCATCAGTGAGTCGGGTCCGGGACAGGGGCAAGAGACCCAGTACTTC.

The table lists this clonotype with a few counts. The V gene is TRBV6-2 or TRBV6-3, the J gene TRBJ2-5; no clear D. V dropped 2 bases and J dropped 4 bases, with 11 bases sitting between them. Germline CDR1 and CDR2: MNHEY and SVGEGT. This CDR3 is built from 14 residues. CDR3 sequence reads: CASSYEGFRETQYF. CDR3 nucleotides: TGTGCCAGCAGTTACGAAGGGTTTCGAGAGACCCAGTACTTC.

Only a few counts were recorded for this clonotype. The gene calls are TRBV29-1 and TRBJ1-4; TRBD1 matches 9 bases. Germline V lookup: CDR1 SQVTM, CDR2 ANQGSEA. CDR3 length: 13 residues. Trimming took 6 bases from V and 1 from J; bases not matched to a gene: 0. The CDR3 DNA reads TGCAGCGTGGGACAGGGAACTAATGAAAAACTGTTTTTT. It specifies CSVGQGTNEKLFF.

This clonotype was found a few times. V is TRBV6-2 or TRBV6-3 and J is TRBJ1-2; 7 bases are shared with TRBD1. The CDR3 is 14 residues long. Trimming at V came to 4 bases and at J to 6 bases, leaving 8 bases not matched to a gene. In germline, CDR1 is MNHEY, CDR2 SVGEGT. The CDR3 here is CASSSPGQSNGYTF. CDR3 DNA: TGTGCCAGCAGTTCGCCGGGACAGTCGAATGGCTACACCTTC.

The chain combines TRBV9 with TRBJ2-1, with D perhaps matching TRBD1 (6 bases). Trimming shortened V by 0 bases and J by 0 bases, and 10 bases separated the two germline ends. CDR3 length equals 16 residues. Germline CDR1 and CDR2: SGDLS and YYNGEE. CDR3 in DNA: TGTGCCAGCAGCGTAGCCGGACAGAGCTCCTACAATGAGCAGTTCTTC. This codes for CASSVAGQSSYNEQFF.

This clonotype has more than one count but fewer than ten. The rearrangement uses TRBV6-6 and TRBJ2-4, with TRBD1 identical over 9 bases. The CDR3 contains 15 residues. Germline V lookup: CDR1 MNHNY, CDR2 SVGAGI (reference sequence). With 0 bases clipped from V and 7 bases from J, the junction kept 4 bases outside the gene matches. CDR3 coding DNA: TGTGCCAGCAGTTACTCATTAGGACAGGGGAACATTCAGTACTTC. Its protein product is CASSYSLGQGNIQYF.

This rearrangement joins TRBV7-2 to TRBJ2-1, with 7 bases identical to TRBD2. The junction had 7 bases not matched to a gene; V was cut back by 6 bases and J by 5 bases. This CDR3 is built from 14 residues. In germline, CDR1 is SGHTA, CDR2 FQGNSA. CDR3 sequence (DNA): TGTGCCAGCAGTCTCCCGGGGACTAACAATGAGCAGTTCTTC. Translation gives CASSLPGTNNEQFF.

The rearrangement joins TRBV4-1 to TRBJ2-7, with TRBD1 identical over 9 bases. From germline, CDR1 is MGHRA and CDR2 YSYEKL. J was trimmed by 3 bases and V by 3 bases; bases with no gene match: 3. This CDR3 comprises 14 residues. CDR3 loop: CASSQTDRGYEQYF. The DNA for the CDR3 is TGCGCCAGCAGCCAGACGGACAGGGGCTACGAGCAGTACTTC.

This clonotype has a handful of counts. The rearrangement uses TRBV12-3 or TRBV12-4 and TRBJ2-5, with 12 bases identical to TRBD1. The CDR3 is 15 residues long. The junction had 5 bases not matched to a gene; V was cut back by 5 bases and J by 4 bases. DNA of the CDR3: TGTGCCAGCAGTCACCGGGACAGGGGGCGAGAGACCCAGTACTTC. As protein: CASSHRDRGRETQYF.

With respect to this clonotype: Its ends do not fully match the called genes, so a read error is possible. The chain is built from TRBV7-8 and TRBJ2-1; no reliable D call. Germline CDR1 SGHVS, CDR2 FQNEAQ. The length of the CDR3 is 15 residues. DNA for the CDR3: TGTGCCAGCAGGTTAGAGATCGGGTCCTACAATGAGCAGTTCTTC. It codes for CASRLEIGSYNEQFF. The whole variable domain, remainder taken from reference TRBV7-8 and TRBJ2-1, is GAGVSQSPRYKVAKRGQDVALRCDPISGHVSLFWYQQALGQGPEFLTYFQNEAQLDKSGLPSDRFFAERPEGSVSTLKIQRTQQEDSAVYLCASRLEIGSYNEQFFGPGTRLTVL.

This clonotype was seen a few times. The chain is built from TRBV6-2 or TRBV6-3 and TRBJ2-3; the D gene is possibly TRBD2 (6 bases). This CDR3 has 14 amino acids. CDR1 is MNHEY, CDR2 SVGEGT, per germline. The V and J ends lost 7 bases and 3 bases respectively, with 14 bases between them. In nucleotides, the CDR3 is TGTGCCAGCACCTGGGGCGGGACGACAGATACGCAGTATTTT. Encoded protein: CASTWGGTTDTQYF.

This rearrangement joins TRBV3-1 to TRBJ2-4, with D possibly TRBD2 on 6 matching bases. The length of the CDR3 is 15 residues. The ends were cut back, 0 bases at V and 8 bases at J, with 14 bases in the middle. Looked up from germline, CDR1 is LGHDT and CDR2 is YNNKEL (reference sequence). The CDR3 loop reads CASSQDDWGGDIQYF. The CDR3 DNA follows: TGTGCCAGCAGCCAAGATGACTGGGGCGGGGACATTCAGTACTTC.

This chain uses TRBV11-1 with TRBJ2-4; the match to TRBD2 covers 7 bases. V was pared by 4 bases and J by 0 bases, with 6 bases of the junction left unmatched. Per germline, CDR1 SGHAT and CDR2 FQDESV (reference sequence). The CDR3 has 16 amino acids. CDR3 coding DNA: TGTGCCAGCAGCTCGGTGACTAGCTTAGCCAAAAACATTCAGTACTTC. It encodes CASSSVTSLAKNIQYF.

The chain uses TRBV4-1 and TRBJ1-3; 8 positions agree with TRBD1. Germline assignment: CDR1 MGHRA and CDR2 YSYEKL. CDR3 size: 17 residues. Losses at the gene ends were 4 bases for V and 0 bases for J; bases not matched to a gene: 8. Written as DNA, the CDR3 is TGCGCCAGCAGCCTTCCGGGACAGGACTTCTCTGGAAACACCATATATTTT. Encoded protein: CASSLPGQDFSGNTIYF.

The chain couples TRBV20-1 to TRBJ2-3; perhaps TRBD1 as D (6 bases). The germline V gene encodes CDR1 DFQATT and CDR2 SNEGSKA (reference sequence). Trimming cost V 5 bases and J 2 bases, with 20 bases left between them. The CDR3 has 16 residues. Written as DNA, the CDR3 is TGCAGTGCTGGATCCACGACAGGCCTTTACACAGATACGCAGTATTTT. Protein sequence: CSAGSTTGLYTDTQYF.

This rearrangement joins TRBV5-5 to TRBJ1-5, with 7 bases matching TRBD1. Germline V lookup: CDR1 SGHKS, CDR2 YYEKEE (reference sequence). The ends lost 1 base at V and 8 bases at J; junction bases unmatched: 6. The CDR3 length is 14 residues. CDR3 nucleotides: TGTGCCAGCAGCTTGACAGGGGAAGGGGAGCCCCAGCATTTT. Translated: CASSLTGEGEPQHF.

This clonotype was seen at least ten times. J is TRBJ1-5 and V is TRBV27; D is unclear. The CDR3 is 13 residues long. Per the germline V gene, CDR1 is MNHEY and CDR2 is SMNVEV (reference sequence). The ends were cut back, 3 bases at V and 6 bases at J, with 9 bases in the middle. This CDR3 reads CASSFSFGQPQHF. CDR3 DNA sequence: TGTGCCAGCAGTTTCTCTTTTGGTCAGCCCCAGCATTTT.

In this sample, this clonotype turned up a few times. This sequence joins TRBV12-3 or TRBV12-4 and TRBJ2-3, with TRBD1 identical over 11 bases. With 2 bases clipped from V and 3 bases from J, the junction kept 1 base outside the gene matches. CDR3 length: 15 residues. CDR3 bases: TGTGCCAGCAGTTTAAGGGACAGGGGGACAGATACGCAGTATTTT. The encoded protein is CASSLRDRGTDTQYF.

The chain joins TRBV20-1 to TRBJ2-1; 7 bases are shared with TRBD2. This CDR3 region has 15 residues. Germline V gene lookup returns CDR1 DFQATT and CDR2 SNEGSKA (reference sequence). J gave up 6 bases and V 6 bases, and 14 bases lay outside the gene matches. The CDR3 region has the DNA TGCAGTGCAGTGGGGGAGGGGCTTCTTCTCAATGAGCAGTTCTTC. Translating it yields CSAVGEGLLLNEQFF.